The 23 T cell receptor beta chains below were found in one sample sequenced in a study of blood T cell repertoires in COVID-19. Sequenced by immunoSEQ multiplex PCR; TCRdb stores in-frame clones only, minus some. The table lists some 180,000 clones, about 86% of them singletons, with around 19% in the top ten. The source material was peripheral blood. The receptors here all came from a woman aged 70-85 years who had recovered from COVID-19.

This clone was counted a single time. The CDR3: CASRQGATNEKLFF. The CDR3 nucleotides read TGTGCCAGCAGGCAGGGGGCGACTAATGAAAAACTGTTTTTT. The V and J genes are TRBV13 and TRBJ1-4, with 8 positions matching TRBD1. Germline lookup yields CDR1 PRHDT and CDR2 FYEKMQ (reference sequence). V gave up 6 bases and J gave up 2 bases; unmatched junction bases: 2. The CDR3 totals 14 residues.

This clone was found a few times. This chain uses TRBV5-5 with TRBJ2-5; the match to TRBD2 covers 12 bases. CDR3 length equals 15 residues. The V gene end was trimmed by 1 base and the J gene end by 5 bases; junction bases not matched to a gene: 3. Germline V CDR1 and CDR2: SGHKS, YYEKEE (reference sequence). CDR3 in amino acids: CASSLRLAGGETQYF. CDR3 DNA: TGTGCCAGCAGCTTGAGGCTAGCGGGAGGGGAGACCCAGTACTTC. Supplemented by reference TRBV5-5 and TRBJ2-5, the full variable domain reads DAGVTQSPTHLIKTRGQQVTLRCSPISGHKSVSWYQQVLGQGPQFIFQYYEKEERGRGNFPDRFSARQFPNYSSELNVNALLLGDSALYLCASSLRLAGGETQYFGPGTRLLVL.

The chain combines TRBV7-2 with TRBJ2-7; 14 positions match TRBD2. J was trimmed by 9 bases and V by 5 bases; bases with no gene match: 9. The CDR3 extends over 15 amino acids. The V gene's germline CDR1 is SGHTA and CDR2 FQGNSA. CDR3 loop: CASSQRLAGGRGQYF. CDR3 DNA: TGTGCCAGCAGCCAGCGACTAGCGGGAGGGCGAGGGCAGTACTTC.

The gene calls are TRBV11-2 and TRBJ2-2; the D is unclear. With 5 bases removed from V and 7 bases from J, the gap between germline ends came to 11 bases. The CDR3 spans 13 residues. In germline, CDR1 is SGHAT, CDR2 FQNNGV. CDR3 protein: CASSLGPGGELFF. Written as DNA, the CDR3 is TGTGCCAGCAGCCTCGGTCCGGGCGGGGAGCTGTTTTTT.

The chain has TRBV19 and TRBJ1-2, with TRBD1 matching 8 bases. V was clipped by 4 bases and J by 2 bases; unmatched bases: 6. This CDR3 spans 15 amino acids. CDR1 is LNHDA and CDR2 is SQIVND in the germline V gene (reference sequence). CDR3 sequence: CASSTTRTGNYGYTF. The CDR3 coding sequence is TGTGCCAGTAGTACCACCAGGACAGGGAACTATGGCTACACCTTC.

This sequence joins TRBV7-9 and TRBJ1-1; no definite D call. There are 11 residues in the CDR3. With 1 base removed from V and 10 bases from J, the gap between germline ends came to 7 bases. CDR1 and CDR2 (germline): SEHNR, FQNEAQ (reference sequence). The CDR3 region is CASSLGPGAFF. The CDR3 DNA reads TGTGCCAGCAGCTTAGGGCCGGGAGCTTTCTTT.

The rearrangement links TRBV5-1 to TRBJ2-5, with 8 positions matching TRBD2. Looked up from germline, CDR1 is SGHRS and CDR2 is YFSETQ. The length of the CDR3 is 14 residues. The junction had 10 bases not matched to a gene; V was cut back by 7 bases and J by 5 bases. The CDR3 nucleotides read TGCGCCAGCGGCAAAGCGGGAGTGGGGGAGACCCAGTACTTC. This sequence encodes CASGKAGVGETQYF.

The V gene is TRBV5-1, the J gene TRBJ2-3, with D hard to call. The CDR3 contains 15 residues. Germline V gives CDR1 SGHRS, CDR2 YFSETQ. Trimming took 4 bases from V and 4 from J, leaving 16 bases between them. The CDR3, as DNA: TGCGCCAGCAGCCCAACCCTAGTTCGGTCAGATACGCAGTATTTT. Translated: CASSPTLVRSDTQYF. The full variable domain, its missing parts supplied by reference TRBV5-1 and TRBJ2-3, is KAGVTQTPRYLIKTRGQQVTLSCSPISGHRSVSWYQQTPGQGLQFLFEYFSETQRNKGNFPGRFSGRQFSNSRSEMNVSTLELGDSALYLCASSPTLVRSDTQYFGPGTRLTVL.

The rearrangement links TRBV5-1 to TRBJ2-4, with 8 bases identical to TRBD2. The germline V gene has CDR1 SGHRS and CDR2 YFSETQ. Trimming took 0 bases from V and 5 from J; bases not matched to a gene: 7. The CDR3 has 16 residues. CDR3 sequence: CASSLAKRAGENIQYF. The CDR3 bases are TGCGCCAGCAGCTTGGCCAAACGAGCGGGGGAAAACATTCAGTACTTC.

The J gene is TRBJ1-1, the V gene TRBV3-1 (or the pseudogene TRBV3-2), with a possible D match to TRBD1 (5 bases). V was clipped by 2 bases and J by 3 bases, with 10 bases between them. The CDR3 covers 14 residues. The V gene's germline CDR1 is LGHDT and CDR2 YNNKEL (reference sequence). In DNA form, the CDR3 reads TGTGCCAGCAGCCAACAGGGAATCGACACTGAAGCTTTCTTT. Its translation: CASSQQGIDTEAFF.

The CDR3 sequence is CASSTYGQRDTGELFF. In DNA form, the CDR3 reads TGTGCCAGCAGCACATACGGACAGCGCGACACCGGGGAGCTGTTTTTT. The V and J genes are TRBV5-4 and TRBJ2-2; a weak D match, TRBD1 (6 bases). Trimming stripped 4 bases from V and 3 bases from J, with 16 bases between. There are 16 residues in the CDR3. Germline CDR1 reads SGHNT; CDR2 reads YYREEE (reference sequence). The full variable domain, in which reference TRBV5-4 and TRBJ2-2 provide the parts outside the CDR3, is ETGVTQSPTHLIKTRGQQVTLRCSSQSGHNTVSWYQQALGQGPQFIFQYYREEENGRGNFPPRFSGLQFPNYSSELNVNALELDDSALYLCASSTYGQRDTGELFFGEGSRLTVL.

The chain recombines TRBV19 with TRBJ2-7; TRBD2 matches 11 bases. V lost 5 bases to trimming and J lost 6 bases; unmatched junction nucleotides: 3. The CDR3 extends over 13 amino acids. Germline V gene data show CDR1 as LNHDA and CDR2 as SQIVND (reference sequence). The CDR3 DNA reads TGTGCCAGTAGTGTGCTAGCGGGGGGCGAGCAGTACTTC. Its translation: CASSVLAGGEQYF.

The V call is TRBV5-6, the J call TRBJ2-7; the D gene is possibly TRBD1 (6 bases). Germline CDR1 and CDR2: SGHDT and YYEEEE. Deletions cut 2 bases from V and 0 bases from J, with 15 bases between. The CDR3 has 16 amino acids. CDR3 amino acids: CASSFLSQGTSYEQYF. In nucleotides, the CDR3 is TGTGCCAGCAGCTTTCTGTCACAGGGTACCTCCTACGAGCAGTACTTC.

This clone was seen a few times. The CDR3 region has the DNA TGTGCCATTACCGGGACAGGGGGCCGCTACACCTTC. Translation: CAITGTGGRYTF. The V gene is TRBV6-6, the J gene TRBJ1-2; TRBD1 matches at 12 bases. CDR1 and CDR2 from the germline V gene are MNHNY and SVGAGI (reference sequence). V was clipped by 10 bases and J by 9 bases; unmatched bases: 6. This CDR3 region has 12 residues.

CDR3 bases: TGTGCCAGCAGCTTTGGGGCCGGTTACAATGAGCAGTTCTTC. This sequence encodes CASSFGAGYNEQFF. This chain links TRBV7-9 with TRBJ2-1; maybe TRBD1 (5 bases). Between the trimmed V and J ends, which lost 3 bases and 4 bases, there was a span of 10 bases. This CDR3 contains 14 residues. Germline CDR1 and CDR2: SEHNR and FQNEAQ (reference sequence). Filled out from reference TRBV7-9 and TRBJ2-1, the complete variable domain reads DTGVSQNPRHKITKRGQNVTFRCDPISEHNRLYWYRQTLGQGPEFLTYFQNEAQLEKSRLLSDRFSAERPKGSFSTLEIQRTEQGDSAMYLCASSFGAGYNEQFFGPGTRLTVL.

This clone was observed a single time. This sequence joins TRBV5-1 and TRBJ2-3; 7 bases are shared with TRBD2. After removal of 7 bases from V and 0 bases from J, the junction contained 8 bases not matched to a gene. The CDR3 totals 15 residues. CDR1 is SGHRS and CDR2 is YFSETQ in the germline V gene. As DNA, the CDR3 is TGCGCCAGCGACAGCGGGGCGACTAGCACAGATACGCAGTATTTT. Its translation: CASDSGATSTDTQYF.

The V call is TRBV3-1 (or the pseudogene TRBV3-2), the J call TRBJ2-3; D call uncertain. CDR1 and CDR2 (germline): LGHDT, YNNKEL (reference sequence). The V end was cut by 0 bases, the J end by 6 bases, with 13 bases between. The CDR3 extends over 15 amino acids. The CDR3 nucleotides are TGTGCCAGCAGCCAAGATAGGCCCAACGGGGATACGCAGTATTTT. Its translation is CASSQDRPNGDTQYF.

The rearrangement joins TRBV13 to TRBJ2-3; 8 bases are a match to TRBD2. This CDR3 is 16 amino acids long. The germline V gene encodes CDR1 PRHDT and CDR2 FYEKMQ (reference sequence). Trimming removed 5 bases from V and 1 base from J; junction bases left unmatched: 8. CDR3 bases: TGTGCCAGCAGCCCCTCGGGACTAGGCGGCACAGATACGCAGTATTTT. This gives the protein CASSPSGLGGTDTQYF.

CDR3 coding DNA: TGCGCCACATTTCCTTCAGTGAACACTGAAGCTTTCTTT. This codes for CATFPSVNTEAFF. The V and J genes are TRBV10-2 and TRBJ1-1, with D hard to call. Trimming left V 10 bases short and J 0 bases short, with 12 bases between. From germline, CDR1 is WSHSY and CDR2 SAAADI. This CDR3 spans 13 amino acids.

This chain uses TRBV18 with TRBJ1-2, with D possibly TRBD1 on 6 matching bases. The CDR3 sequence is 15 residues long. The germline V gene encodes CDR1 KGHSH and CDR2 LQKENI. Trimming removed 3 bases at V and 8 bases at J, with 19 bases between. CDR3 amino acids: CASSPGGNGQWGYTF. CDR3 nucleotide sequence: TGTGCCAGCTCACCGGGGGGGAACGGACAGTGGGGCTACACCTTC.

This sequence joins TRBV6-5 and TRBJ1-3; 7 positions agree with TRBD1. The CDR3 sequence is 14 residues long. Per the germline V gene, CDR1 is MNHEY and CDR2 is SVGAGI. V was pared by 6 bases and J by 11 bases, with 13 bases of the junction left unmatched. CDR3 DNA: TGTGCCAGCAGCCCCGGGACAGTCTGGGACGCCATATATTTT. Amino acid sequence: CASSPGTVWDAIYF.

This clone was seen a few times. The chain is built from TRBV5-6 and TRBJ2-2; 7 nucleotides line up with TRBD2. V lost 0 bases to trimming and J lost 2 bases; unmatched junction nucleotides: 4. This CDR3 comprises 16 residues. Germline loops: CDR1 SGHDT, CDR2 YYEEEE. CDR3 DNA: TGTGCCAGCAGCTTGGGGCTAGCGGCCAACACCGGGGAGCTGTTTTTT. It yields the protein CASSLGLAANTGELFF.

The chain has TRBV3-1 (or the pseudogene TRBV3-2) and TRBJ2-1; 11 bases fit TRBD1. The J segment lost 9 bases and the V segment lost 0 bases, leaving 7 bases of the junction unmatched. Germline V lookup: CDR1 LGHDT, CDR2 YNNKEL (reference sequence). This CDR3 has 16 residues. This chain's CDR3 is CASSQEDRGPRGEQFF. The CDR3 nucleotides read TGTGCCAGCAGCCAAGAGGACAGGGGGCCGAGGGGTGAGCAGTTCTTC.